This entry concerns a single T cell receptor (beta chain). What it binds is not known. TCRdb used MiXCR to reprocess the reads, holding one entry per CDR3 protein. The data show a few hundred thousand distinct CDR3 sequences, about 39% seen once. The data stem from a study of T cell repertoires in cytomegalovirus infection. Study summary: TCR beta signatures that were public indicated CMV infection and matching HLA type.

Germline loops: CDR1 MNHEY, CDR2 SMNVEV (reference sequence). Between the trimmed V and J ends, which lost 8 bases and 7 bases, there was a span of 11 bases. The length of the CDR3 is 11 residues. This clonotype was sampled from a human donor in good health (CMV status not recorded). Some clones in this sample may be carry-over from other donors' samples. This sequence joins TRBV27 and TRBJ1-2; D uncertain. This specimen consisted of cultured PBMCs, obtained from culture after CMV antigen stimulation. CDR3 bases: TGTGCCAGCGGTAGGTTTGGTGGCTACACCTTC. Protein sequence: CASGRFGGYTF.